Given below is one T cell receptor beta chain in context. The source of the sample is a study of blood T cell repertoires in COVID-19. Assay: immunoSEQ multiplex PCR; the TCRdb copy retains only in-frame clones and omits some. The sample yields some 120,000 clones, less than 95% seen once. J lost 10 bases, V lost 0 bases, and 3 bases had no gene match. The CDR3 is 13 amino acids. In germline, CDR1 is SGDLS, CDR2 YYNGEE. V and J are TRBV9 and TRBJ2-1; 8 positions match TRBD2. The specimen sequenced was peripheral blood. The receptor was derived from a human donor with active COVID-19. The donor label of this sample is uncertain. The CDR3 loop reads CASSVAAGGEQFF. The CDR3 DNA reads as TGTGCCAGCAGCGTAGCCGCGGGGGGCGAGCAGTTCTTC.